A selection of T cell receptor beta chains follows, all from one sample in a study of cytomegalovirus exposure and HLA in healthy donors. Assay: immunoSEQ multiplex PCR; the TCRdb copy retains only in-frame clones and omits some. Here the sample spans fewer than 200,000 clones, approximately 86% being singletons. The sequencing input was PBMCs. The receptors here all came from a male donor in good health and CMV-seronegative. Both conserved end residues are part of each CDR3. The D gene is left open where the match is weak. Size tells how often a clone was seen (once, few, many) or the class of an expanded clone, and some rows leave it out.

CDR3 length,D gene,V gene,J gene,clone size,CDR3 DNA,CDR3 protein
16,TRBD1,TRBV6-6,TRBJ1-5,-,TGTGCCAGCAGTTACGTCGCAGGGGGCGGCAATCAGCCCCAGCATTTT,CASSYVAGGGNQPQHF
15,-,TRBV9,TRBJ2-3,few,TGTGCCAGCAGCCGGGAAGCGGTCCATCGGGATACGCAGTATTTT,CASSREAVHRDTQYF
14,TRBD1,TRBV28,TRBJ1-4,once,TGTGCCAGCAGTTCGGACAGGTCTTCGGAAAAACTGTTTTTT,CASSSDRSSEKLFF
16,-,TRBV21-1,TRBJ2-7,-,TGTGCCAGCAGCAAACTCCGACTAGCGGGAGGGTACGAGCAGTACTTC,CASSKLRLAGGYEQYF
16,-,TRBV15,TRBJ2-7,-,TGTGCCACCAGCAGAGTTTTAGGCGGGTTACCGCGGGAGCAGTACTTC,CATSRVLGGLPREQYF
13,TRBD1,TRBV25-1,TRBJ2-7,-,TGTGCCAGCGACACCGGGACAGGGGACGAGCAGTACTTC,CASDTGTGDEQYF
15,-,TRBV6-5,TRBJ2-7,-,TGTGCCAGCAGACCCGGACAGTCCGCCTCCTACGAGCAGTACTTC,CASRPGQSASYEQYF
16,-,TRBV6-5,TRBJ2-1,-,TGTGCCAGCAGTTCCGTACTAGCTACGTCCTACAATGAGCAGTTCTTC,CASSSVLATSYNEQFF
15,TRBD1,TRBV6-5,TRBJ1-6,-,TGTGCCAGCAGTGTGCCGGGACAGGGGGCGTCACCCCTCCACTTT,CASSVPGQGASPLHF
14,TRBD1,TRBV10-3,TRBJ1-5,-,TGTGCCGCCCGAGGGACAGGCAGCAATCAGCCCCAGCATTTT,CAARGTGSNQPQHF
13,TRBD1,TRBV5-4,TRBJ2-7,-,TGTGCCAGCAGCTCGGGGACAGGAGACGAGCAGTACTTC,CASSSGTGDEQYF
16,-,TRBV28,TRBJ2-4,-,TGTGCCAGCAGTTTTCACTCCGGGACTCTCAAAAACATTCAGTACTTC,CASSFHSGTLKNIQYF
14,-,TRBV7-8,TRBJ1-1,-,TGTGCCAGCAGCTTACACGCAGGGGTCCCTGAAGCTTTCTTT,CASSLHAGVPEAFF
13,-,TRBV6-1,TRBJ2-1,-,TGTGCCAGCAGTCCGGCTAGGTACAATGAGCAGTTCTTC,CASSPARYNEQFF
14,TRBD1,TRBV27,TRBJ2-7,-,TGTGCCAGCGGACGGGACAGTTGGTCCTACGAGCAGTACTTC,CASGRDSWSYEQYF
15,TRBD2,TRBV9,TRBJ2-5,-,TGTGCCAGCAGCTCTGGGTGGGGGGGCCAAGAGACCCAGTACTTC,CASSSGWGGQETQYF
15,TRBD1,TRBV6-5,TRBJ2-2,-,TGTGCCAGCAGACGACAGGGTACGAACACCGGGGAGCTGTTTTTT,CASRRQGTNTGELFF
15,-,TRBV6-5,TRBJ1-4,-,TGTGCCAGCAGTTACGTCCGAGCAACTAATGAAAAACTGTTTTTT,CASSYVRATNEKLFF
14,-,TRBV30,TRBJ1-4,-,TGTGCCTGGAGTGGGGCAGCAACTAATGAAAAACTGTTTTTT,CAWSGAATNEKLFF
18,-,TRBV6-8,TRBJ1-3,-,TGTGCCAGCAGTTACTCGCCACTCGATACGAGCTCTGGAAACACCATATATTTT,CASSYSPLDTSSGNTIYF
13,-,TRBV15,TRBJ2-1,-,TGTGCCACCAGCAGGGGCCTGGCCAATGAGCAGTTCTTC,CATSRGLANEQFF
15,-,TRBV28,TRBJ1-5,-,TGTGCCAGCAGTTTTGGCCAGGGCGTTAATCAGCCCCAGCATTTT,CASSFGQGVNQPQHF
20,TRBD2,TRBV6-1,TRBJ2-1,-,TGTGCCAGCAGTGGGGTACAGGGGAGGAAGGCTAGCGGGAGTTCCGGTGAGCAGTTCTTC,CASSGVQGRKASGSSGEQFF
17,TRBD2,TRBV27,TRBJ2-7,-,TGTGCCAGCAGTCCCGGGGGACTAGCGGGCACCTCCTACGAGCAGTACTTC,CASSPGGLAGTSYEQYF
17,-,TRBV5-1,TRBJ2-7,few,TGCGCCAGCAGCCCGAGCCCTCGGACGAGGGTGTGGGGCGAGCAGTACTTC,CASSPSPRTRVWGEQYF
16,-,TRBV6-5,TRBJ2-3,-,TGTGCCAGCAGTTCCATTTTTTCCCCCGGGTCAGATACGCAGTATTTT,CASSSIFSPGSDTQYF
15,-,TRBV2,TRBJ1-2,-,TGTGCCAGCAGTGCTAGTAGGGGAAGTTATAGTGGCTACACCTTC,CASSASRGSYSGYTF
16,TRBD2,TRBV7-7,TRBJ2-3,once,TGTGCCAGCAGCACCGTAGCGGGAGGGCCGACAGATACGCAGTATTTT,CASSTVAGGPTDTQYF
16,-,TRBV5-6,TRBJ1-6,once,TGTGCCAGCAGCGGTTTATTACAGGGACGTGTATCACCCCTCCACTTT,CASSGLLQGRVSPLHF
19,TRBD1,TRBV6-1,TRBJ2-7,-,TGTGCCAGCAGTGAAGCGCTAAGGGCCGGGACAGAAAGCTCCTACGAGCAGTACTTC,CASSEALRAGTESSYEQYF
15,-,TRBV7-9,TRBJ1-1,-,TGTGCCAGCAGCTTAATCGCAGGGTCGAACACTGAAGCTTTCTTT,CASSLIAGSNTEAFF
15,-,TRBV2,TRBJ1-1,-,TGTGCCAGCAGCGGACGGAACACAGGGAACACTGAAGCTTTCTTT,CASSGRNTGNTEAFF
17,TRBD2,TRBV4-3,TRBJ2-5,few,TGCGCCAGCAGCAGGGGGGCGGGAGGAGGGCTAGGAGAGACCCAGTACTTC,CASSRGAGGGLGETQYF
14,TRBD1,TRBV5-5,TRBJ2-7,once,TGTGCCAGCAGCCCCGACAGGGGGCCCCACGAGCAGTACTTC,CASSPDRGPHEQYF
17,-,TRBV13,TRBJ2-2,-,TGTGCCAGCAGCCGAAATCCCGGGACAACTTACACCGGGGAGCTGTTTTTT,CASSRNPGTTYTGELFF